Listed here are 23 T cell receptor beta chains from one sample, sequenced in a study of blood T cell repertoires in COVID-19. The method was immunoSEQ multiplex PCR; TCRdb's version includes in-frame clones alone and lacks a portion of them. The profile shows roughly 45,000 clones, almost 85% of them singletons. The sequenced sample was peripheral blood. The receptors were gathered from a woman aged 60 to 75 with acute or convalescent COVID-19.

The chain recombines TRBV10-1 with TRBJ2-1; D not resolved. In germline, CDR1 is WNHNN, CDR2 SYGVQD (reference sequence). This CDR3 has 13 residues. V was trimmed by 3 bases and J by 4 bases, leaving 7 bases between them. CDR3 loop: CASSDSLYNEQFF. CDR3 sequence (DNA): TGCGCCAGCAGTGATTCCCTATACAATGAGCAGTTCTTC.

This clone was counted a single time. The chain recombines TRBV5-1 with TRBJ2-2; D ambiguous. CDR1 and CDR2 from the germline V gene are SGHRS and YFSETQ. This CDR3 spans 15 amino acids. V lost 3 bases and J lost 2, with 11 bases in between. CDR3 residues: CASSSYSFNTGELFF. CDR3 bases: TGCGCCAGCAGCTCTTACAGCTTCAACACCGGGGAGCTGTTTTTT.

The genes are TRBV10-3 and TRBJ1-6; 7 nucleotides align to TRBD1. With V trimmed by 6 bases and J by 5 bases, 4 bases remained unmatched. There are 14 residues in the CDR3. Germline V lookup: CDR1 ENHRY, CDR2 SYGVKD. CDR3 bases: TGTGCCATCAGCGGGACAGATGATAATTCACCCCTCCACTTT. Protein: CAISGTDDNSPLHF.

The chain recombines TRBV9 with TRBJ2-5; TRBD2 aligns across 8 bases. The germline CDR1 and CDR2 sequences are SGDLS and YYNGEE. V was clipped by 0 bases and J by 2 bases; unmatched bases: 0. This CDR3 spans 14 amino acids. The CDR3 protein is CASSVAGGQETQYF. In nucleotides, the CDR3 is TGTGCCAGCAGCGTAGCGGGGGGGCAAGAGACCCAGTACTTC.

The CDR3 loop is CASSPTGVEQYF. As DNA, the CDR3 is TGTGCCAGTAGCCCCACAGGGGTCGAGCAGTACTTC. The chain carries TRBV19 and TRBJ2-7; 7 bases fit TRBD1. Germline assignment: CDR1 LNHDA and CDR2 SQIVND (reference sequence). The trim removed 6 bases at V and 6 bases at J, leaving 5 bases unmatched. The CDR3 has 12 amino acids.

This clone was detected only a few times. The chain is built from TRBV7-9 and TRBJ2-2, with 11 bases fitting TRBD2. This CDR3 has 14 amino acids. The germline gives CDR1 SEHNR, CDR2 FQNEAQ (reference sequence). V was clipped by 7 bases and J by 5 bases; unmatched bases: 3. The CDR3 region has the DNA TGTGCCAGCACCCGACTAGCGGGGACCGGGGAGCTGTTTTTT. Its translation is CASTRLAGTGELFF. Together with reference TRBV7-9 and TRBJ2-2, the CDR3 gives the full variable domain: DTGVSQNPRHKITKRGQNVTFRCDPISEHNRLYWYRQTLGQGPEFLTYFQNEAQLEKSRLLSDRFSAERPKGSFSTLEIQRTEQGDSAMYLCASTRLAGTGELFFGEGSRLTVL.

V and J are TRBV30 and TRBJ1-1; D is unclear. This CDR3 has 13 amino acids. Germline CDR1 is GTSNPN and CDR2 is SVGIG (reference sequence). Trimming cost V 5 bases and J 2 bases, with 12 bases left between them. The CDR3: CAWETAVNTEAFF. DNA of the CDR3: TGTGCCTGGGAGACTGCTGTTAACACTGAAGCTTTCTTT.

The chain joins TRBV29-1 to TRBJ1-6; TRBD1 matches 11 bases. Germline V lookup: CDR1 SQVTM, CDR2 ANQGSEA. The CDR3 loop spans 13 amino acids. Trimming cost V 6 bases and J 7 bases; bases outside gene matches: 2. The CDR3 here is CSVGQGGNSPLHF. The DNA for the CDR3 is TGCAGCGTGGGACAGGGGGGAAATTCACCCCTCCACTTT.

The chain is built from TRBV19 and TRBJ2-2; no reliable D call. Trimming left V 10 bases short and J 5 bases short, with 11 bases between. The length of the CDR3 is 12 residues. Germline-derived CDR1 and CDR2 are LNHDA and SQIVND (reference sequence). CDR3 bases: TGTGCCACCCCTCGGGTGACCGGGGAGCTGTTTTTT. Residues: CATPRVTGELFF.

In nucleotides, the CDR3 is TGTGCCATCAGTGAAGCCAGGGGGGTTCGCATGAACACTGAAGCTTTCTTT. Translation gives CAISEARGVRMNTEAFF. The chain links TRBV10-3 to TRBJ1-1; TRBD1 matches at 7 bases. Germline CDR1 is ENHRY and CDR2 is SYGVKD. Unmatched junction bases numbered 10, after V lost 3 bases and J lost 0 bases. The CDR3 consists of 17 residues.

The CDR3 DNA reads TGTGCCAGCAAGGCTAGCGGGGGAGAGACCCAGTACTTC. It is translated as CASKASGGETQYF. The gene calls are TRBV27 and TRBJ2-5, with 10 bases identical to TRBD2. This CDR3 is built from 13 residues. Germline trimming cut 7 bases from V and 4 bases from J; bases unmatched to any gene: 3. In germline, CDR1 is MNHEY, CDR2 SMNVEV (reference sequence).

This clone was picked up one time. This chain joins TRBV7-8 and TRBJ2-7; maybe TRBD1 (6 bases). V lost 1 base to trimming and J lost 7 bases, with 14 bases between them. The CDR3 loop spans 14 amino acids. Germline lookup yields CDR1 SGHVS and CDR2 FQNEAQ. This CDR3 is CASSLVPHREEQYF. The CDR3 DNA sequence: TGTGCCAGCAGCTTAGTACCACACAGGGAAGAGCAGTACTTC.

As DNA, the CDR3 is TGTGCCAGCAGTGAAGCGACAGGGAGCACAGATACGCAGTATTTT. Translated: CASSEATGSTDTQYF. V is TRBV2 and J is TRBJ2-3, with 7 positions matching TRBD1. CDR3 length: 15 residues. Germline loops: CDR1 SNHLY, CDR2 FYNNEI. Losses at the gene ends were 0 bases for V and 0 bases for J; bases not matched to a gene: 0.

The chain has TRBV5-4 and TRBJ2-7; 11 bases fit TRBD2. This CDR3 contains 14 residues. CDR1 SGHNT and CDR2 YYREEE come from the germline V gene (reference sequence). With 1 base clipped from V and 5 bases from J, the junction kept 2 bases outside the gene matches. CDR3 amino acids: CASSLKLAGDEQYF. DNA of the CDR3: TGTGCCAGCAGCTTGAAACTAGCGGGGGACGAGCAGTACTTC.

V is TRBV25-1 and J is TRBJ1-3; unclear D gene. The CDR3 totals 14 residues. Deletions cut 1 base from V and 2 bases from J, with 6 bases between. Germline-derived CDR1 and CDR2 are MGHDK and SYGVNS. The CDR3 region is CASSEWSAGNTIYF. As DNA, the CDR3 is TGTGCCAGCAGTGAATGGTCAGCTGGAAACACCATATATTTT.

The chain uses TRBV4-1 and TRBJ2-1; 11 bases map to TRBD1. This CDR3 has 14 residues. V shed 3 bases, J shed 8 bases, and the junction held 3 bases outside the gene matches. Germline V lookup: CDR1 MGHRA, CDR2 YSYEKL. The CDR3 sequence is CASSQDRGQDEQFF. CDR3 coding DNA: TGCGCCAGCAGCCAGGACAGGGGGCAGGATGAGCAGTTCTTC.

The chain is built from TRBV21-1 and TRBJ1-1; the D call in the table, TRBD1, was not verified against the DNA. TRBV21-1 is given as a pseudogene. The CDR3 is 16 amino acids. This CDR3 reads CASEQGKGEGNTEAFF. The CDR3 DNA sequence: TGTGCCAGTGAACAGGGAAAGGGTGAGGGGAACACTGAAGCTTTCTTT.

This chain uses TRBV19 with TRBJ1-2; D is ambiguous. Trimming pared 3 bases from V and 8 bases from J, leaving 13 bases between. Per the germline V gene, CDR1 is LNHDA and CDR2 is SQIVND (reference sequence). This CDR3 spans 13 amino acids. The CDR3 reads CASSIEEGGGYTF. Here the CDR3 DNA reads TGTGCCAGTAGTATTGAAGAGGGAGGAGGCTACACCTTC.

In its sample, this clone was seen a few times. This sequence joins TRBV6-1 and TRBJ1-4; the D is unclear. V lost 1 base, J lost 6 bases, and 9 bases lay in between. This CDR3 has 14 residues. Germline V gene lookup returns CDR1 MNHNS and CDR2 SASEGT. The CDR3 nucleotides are TGTGCCAGCAGTGAAGGGAGGCCCGATGAAAAACTGTTTTTT. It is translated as CASSEGRPDEKLFF.

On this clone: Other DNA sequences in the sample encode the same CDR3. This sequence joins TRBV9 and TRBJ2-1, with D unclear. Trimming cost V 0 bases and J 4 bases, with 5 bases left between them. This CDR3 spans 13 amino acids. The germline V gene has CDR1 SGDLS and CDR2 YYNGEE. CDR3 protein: CASSVGSYNEQFF. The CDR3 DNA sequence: TGTGCCAGCAGCGTAGGGAGTTACAATGAGCAGTTCTTC.

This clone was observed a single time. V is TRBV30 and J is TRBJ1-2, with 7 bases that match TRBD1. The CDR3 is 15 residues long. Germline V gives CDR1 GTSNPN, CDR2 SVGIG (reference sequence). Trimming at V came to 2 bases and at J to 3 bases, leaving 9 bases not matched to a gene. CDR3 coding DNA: TGTGCCTGGAGTAGGAAGGGGGCGGACTACTATGGCTACACCTTC. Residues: CAWSRKGADYYGYTF.

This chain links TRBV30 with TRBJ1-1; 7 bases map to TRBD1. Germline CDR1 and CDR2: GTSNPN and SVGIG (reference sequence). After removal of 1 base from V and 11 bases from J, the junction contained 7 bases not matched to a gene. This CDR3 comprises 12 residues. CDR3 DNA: TGTGCCTGGAGTGGACAGGGCCTTGAGGCTTTCTTT. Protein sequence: CAWSGQGLEAFF.

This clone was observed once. The CDR3 DNA reads TGTGCCAGCAGCCAGAGAGCGGGGGGGATTCACGAGCAGTACTTC. It encodes CASSQRAGGIHEQYF. The V gene is TRBV3-1 (or the pseudogene TRBV3-2), the J gene TRBJ2-7, with TRBD2 matching 10 bases. Germline CDR1 and CDR2: LGHDT and YNNKEL (reference sequence). V was pared by 3 bases and J by 5 bases, with 7 bases of the junction left unmatched. The CDR3 is made up of 15 amino acids.